The 4 T cell receptor beta chains below come from one sample, sequenced in a study of blood T cells in healthy people across ages. Combining a sample-barcoded 5' primer with a J-beta primer mix, a second PCR ran for 7 to 11 cycles. TCRdb ran MiXCR on the 5' RACE reads and lists one entry per CDR3 protein. Here the sample spans fewer than 2,000,000 distinct CDR3 sequences, roughly 32% being singletons. Sample: blood. The receptors derive from a woman in her twenties or thirties in good health.

The chain links TRBV3-1 to TRBJ1-2; weak D call: TRBD1 (5 bases). Germline values: CDR1 LGHDT, CDR2 YNNKEL (reference sequence). This CDR3 is built from 15 residues. V shed 7 bases and J shed 4 bases, with 19 bases lying between them. The CDR3 nucleotides read TGTGCCAGCACCGGGGGACCCGTCACCTCCTATGGCTACACCTTC. Its protein is CASTGGPVTSYGYTF.

V is TRBV20-1 and J is TRBJ2-3; the D gene is possibly TRBD2 (5 bases). Germline CDR1 and CDR2: DFQATT and SNEGSKA (reference sequence). The CDR3 is 16 residues long. Between the trimmed V and J ends, which lost 0 bases and 0 bases, there was a span of 13 bases. The CDR3 loop reads CSARDPRTSSTDTQYF. CDR3 coding DNA: TGCAGTGCTAGAGATCCTCGGACTTCTAGCACAGATACGCAGTATTTT.

The V gene is TRBV6-5, the J gene TRBJ1-5; possibly TRBD1 for D (6 bases). V shed 0 bases and J shed 4 bases, with 13 bases lying between them. The CDR3 covers 16 residues. Per the germline V gene, CDR1 is MNHEY and CDR2 is SVGAGI. The CDR3 DNA is TGTGCCAGCAGTTACTCGACAGGCAGGGGAAATCAGCCCCAGCATTTT. Translation gives CASSYSTGRGNQPQHF.

The CDR3 region has the DNA TGTGCCAGCAGTGACTATCTGACTAGCGGGCAACGAGATACGCAGTATTTT. Protein: CASSDYLTSGQRDTQYF. The V and J genes are TRBV6-1 and TRBJ2-3; 10 bases map to TRBD2. The CDR3 is 17 amino acids. Germline assignment: CDR1 MNHNS and CDR2 SASEGT. V lost 3 bases to trimming and J lost 5 bases; unmatched junction nucleotides: 11.